This record looks at one TCR beta chain sequence and its context. The antigen remains undetermined. The time point was: 2015-2016 season, pre-vaccination. Assay used: immunoSEQ multiplex PCR; TCRdb lists only in-frame clones, some missing. The sample holds 6,000 to 6,500 clones, 82% seen once. CDR1 and CDR2 from the germline V gene are SEHNR and FQNEAQ (reference sequence). V was cut by 4 bases and J by 8 bases, with 8 bases left in between. This CDR3 region has 11 residues. This entry is derived from a study of follicular helper T cells after annual influenza vaccination. Whole-study findings and limits: Each annual vaccination recalled recurring oligoclonal ICOS+CD38+ cTfh clonotypes.

The clonotype comes from an adult who received the influenza vaccine. The sample consisted of CXCR5- memory CD4+ T cells sorted from blood, taken on the day of influenza vaccination. V and J are TRBV7-9 and TRBJ1-1; tentatively, D is TRBD1 (5 bases). In DNA, the CDR3 is TGTGCCAGCAGCTCGGGGGGAGAAGCTTTCTTT. It translates to CASSSGGEAFF.